The TCR beta chain described here comes from a study of T cell responses to AZD1222 COVID-19 vaccine. General study results and limits: Only a handful of AZD1222 recipients were seropositive at baseline. Rises in breadth and depth of Spike-specific TCRs came after two AZD1222 doses. Mostly white British, mostly female donors; authors suggested clonal diversity may be underestimated. Across spike, vaccine-associated CD4 TCRs were found, dominant at 160-218 and 743-854.

Using immunoSEQ multiplex PCR, the repertoire was profiled, and TCRdb retains in-frame clones only, with some absent. The table records about 130,000 clones, over 85% of them present only once. This clone is deemed medium-sized. The antigen is unknown. The CDR3 spans 16 residues. The ends lost 5 bases at V and 5 bases at J; junction bases unmatched: 9. Germline assignment: CDR1 LNHNV and CDR2 YYDKDF (reference sequence). The starting material was peripheral blood, obtained 28 days after the second AZD1222 dose. This receptor was obtained from an adult who received the AZD1222 COVID-19 vaccine. V and J are TRBV15 and TRBJ1-2; 12 bases match TRBD1. The CDR3: CATSAIRDRGHYGYTF. The CDR3 region has the DNA TGTGCCACCAGCGCAATACGGGACAGGGGGCATTATGGCTACACCTTC.